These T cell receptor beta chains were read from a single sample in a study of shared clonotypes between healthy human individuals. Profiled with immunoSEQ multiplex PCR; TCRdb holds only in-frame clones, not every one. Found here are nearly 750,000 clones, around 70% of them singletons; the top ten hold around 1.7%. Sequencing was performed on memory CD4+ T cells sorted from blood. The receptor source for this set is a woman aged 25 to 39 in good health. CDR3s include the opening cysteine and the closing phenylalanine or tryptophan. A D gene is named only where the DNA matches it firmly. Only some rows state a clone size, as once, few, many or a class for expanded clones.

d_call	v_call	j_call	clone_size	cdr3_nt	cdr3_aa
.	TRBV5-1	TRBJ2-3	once	TGCGCCAGCAACCCAGGGGAAACAGATACGCAGTATTTT	CASNPGETDTQYF
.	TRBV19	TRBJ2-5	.	TGTGCCAGTAGTATAGGAGGGACACGAGGAGAGACCCAGTACTTC	CASSIGGTRGETQYF
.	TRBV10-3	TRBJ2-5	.	TGTGCCATCAGTGGAGACCAAGAGACCCAGTACTTC	CAISGDQETQYF
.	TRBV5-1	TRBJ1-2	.	TGCGCCAGCAGCTTGGGCCAGATTGATGGCTACACCTTC	CASSLGQIDGYTF
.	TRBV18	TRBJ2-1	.	TGTGCCAGCTCACCACTGGCGGTCAGTGAGCAGTTCTTC	CASSPLAVSEQFF
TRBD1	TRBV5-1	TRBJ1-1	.	TGCGCCAGCAGCGTAACAGGGGGTATGAACACTGAAGCTTTCTTT	CASSVTGGMNTEAFF
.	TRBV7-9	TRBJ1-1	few	TGTGCCAGCAGCTTAAGGGGTGCGAGGGAGGAGGACACTGAAGCTTTCTTT	CASSLRGAREEDTEAFF
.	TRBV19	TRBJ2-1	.	TGTGCCAGTAGTATAAATTCCGCGGGAAGGTCCTACAATGAGCAGTTCTTC	CASSINSAGRSYNEQFF
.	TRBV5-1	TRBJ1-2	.	TGCGCCAGCAGCTACGACAAGGAAACTGGCTACACCTTC	CASSYDKETGYTF
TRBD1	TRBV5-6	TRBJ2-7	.	TGTGCCAGCAGCATAGGACAGGCCTACGAGCAGTACTTC	CASSIGQAYEQYF
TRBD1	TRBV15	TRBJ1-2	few	TGTGCCACCAGCAGAGTGGGACAGTACCAGAACTATGGCTACACCTTC	CATSRVGQYQNYGYTF
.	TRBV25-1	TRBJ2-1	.	TGTGCCAGCAGTGAACGAGGTCCCAATGAGCAGTTCTTC	CASSERGPNEQFF
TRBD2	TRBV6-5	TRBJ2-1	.	TGTGCCAGCAGCCACGGGCTAGCGGGACTTGGTGAGCAGTTCTTC	CASSHGLAGLGEQFF
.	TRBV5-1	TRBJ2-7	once	TGCGCCAGCAGCTTGGCCCGGGCTGACTACGAGCAGTACTTC	CASSLARADYEQYF
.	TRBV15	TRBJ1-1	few	TGTGCCACCAGCAGCTTCGGGGACACTGAAGCTTTCTTT	CATSSFGDTEAFF
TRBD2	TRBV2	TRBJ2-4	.	TGTGCCAGCAGTGAGGGAGCTAGCGGGAGAAACATTCAGTACTTC	CASSEGASGRNIQYF
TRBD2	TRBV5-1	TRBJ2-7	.	TGCGCCAGCAGCTTGGAGCGGGACTACGAGCAGTACTTC	CASSLERDYEQYF
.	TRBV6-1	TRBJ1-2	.	TGTGCCAGCAGCCGACAGACTAACTATGGCTACACCTTC	CASSRQTNYGYTF
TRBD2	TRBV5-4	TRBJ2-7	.	TGTGCCAGCAGCAGCCCAGTGGCTAGCGGGAGGGCCGAGCAGTACTTC	CASSSPVASGRAEQYF
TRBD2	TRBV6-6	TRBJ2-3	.	TGTGCCAGCAGTGCGGGACCGGGAGGTAGCGCAGATACGCAGTATTTT	CASSAGPGGSADTQYF
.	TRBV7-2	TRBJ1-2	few	TGTGCCAGCAGCTCCTTTGACGTTTCGGGCTACACCTTC	CASSSFDVSGYTF
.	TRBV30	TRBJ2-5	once	TGTGCCTGGAGTCCCCATAAGGAGACCCAGTACTTC	CAWSPHKETQYF
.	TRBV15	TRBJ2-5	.	TGTGCCACCAGCAGAGATCATGTGGGTTACCAAGAGACCCAGTACTTC	CATSRDHVGYQETQYF
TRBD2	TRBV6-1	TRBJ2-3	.	TGTGCCAGCAGTGTTTGGCGGGGGGCCCTCACAGATACGCAGTATTTT	CASSVWRGALTDTQYF
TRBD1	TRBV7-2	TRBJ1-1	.	TGTGCCAGCAGCTTAGCGGGACAGGGGTACACTGAAGCTTTCTTT	CASSLAGQGYTEAFF
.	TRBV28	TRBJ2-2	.	TGTGCCAGCAGTGAACCGACAGTAAACACCGGGGAGCTGTTTTTT	CASSEPTVNTGELFF
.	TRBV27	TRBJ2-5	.	TGTGCCAGCAGGCAGAGGGGGACCCAGTACTTC	CASRQRGTQYF
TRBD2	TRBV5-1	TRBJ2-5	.	TGCGCCAGCAGTCCGACTAGCGGTAGAGAGACCCAGTACTTC	CASSPTSGRETQYF
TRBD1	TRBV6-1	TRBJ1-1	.	TGTGCCAGCAGTGGTCCTACCCGGGACAGGGGGGTGTTGGGGAACACTGAAGCTTTCTTT	CASSGPTRDRGVLGNTEAFF
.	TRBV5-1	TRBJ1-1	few	TGCGCCAGCAGATGGGGATCAAACACTGAAGCTTTCTTT	CASRWGSNTEAFF
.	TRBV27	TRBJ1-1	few	TGTGCCAGCAGTCTGCGGCCCTTAGTCGGGCACACTGAAGCTTTCTTT	CASSLRPLVGHTEAFF
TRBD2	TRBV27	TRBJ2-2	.	TGTGCCAGCAGTTTCAAAAGGAGACTAGCGGGAGGGACCGGGGAGCTGTTTTTT	CASSFKRRLAGGTGELFF
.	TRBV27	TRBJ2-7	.	TGTGCCAGCGGGCGGACCTACGAGCAGTACTTC	CASGRTYEQYF
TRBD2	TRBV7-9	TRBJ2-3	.	TGTGCCAGCAGCCCGGGACTAGCGGGAGTGTCAGATACGCAGTATTTT	CASSPGLAGVSDTQYF
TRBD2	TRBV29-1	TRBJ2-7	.	TGCAGCGTCGTCGGCGGGAGGACCCCCTCCTACGAGCAGTACTTC	CSVVGGRTPSYEQYF
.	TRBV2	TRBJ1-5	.	TGTGCCAGCAGCCAAGGGTCCAGGTATAGCAATCAGCCCCAGCATTTT	CASSQGSRYSNQPQHF
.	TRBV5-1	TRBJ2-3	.	TGCGCCAGCAGCTTTGCGGTCGCGGAAGATACGCAGTATTTT	CASSFAVAEDTQYF
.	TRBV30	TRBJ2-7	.	TGTGCCTGGAGCCTCAGACATGGACCCGACGAGCAGTACTTC	CAWSLRHGPDEQYF
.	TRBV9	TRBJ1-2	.	TGTGCCAGCAGCGTAGAGGAGGGGCGGTCTGGCTACACCTTC	CASSVEEGRSGYTF
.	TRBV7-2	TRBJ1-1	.	TGTGCCAGCAGCCTTAATGGAGTGAACACTGAAGCTTTCTTT	CASSLNGVNTEAFF
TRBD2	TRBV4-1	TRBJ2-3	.	TGCGCCAGCAGGGGGCGGGAGGGCCTCACAGATACGCAGTATTTT	CASRGREGLTDTQYF
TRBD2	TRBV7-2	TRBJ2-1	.	TGTGCCAGCAGCTCCAGACTAGCGGGATCCTCCTACAATGAGCAGTTCTTC	CASSSRLAGSSYNEQFF